Sequencing of this T cell receptor beta chain was carried out in a study of OX40 agonist ivuxolimab in advanced cancers. Overall study: One patient with hepatocellular carcinoma and two with cutaneous melanoma, three in all, had partial responses.

A few counts support this clone. Its antigen is unknown. CDR1 and CDR2 from the germline V gene are SGHRS and YFSETQ. The CDR3 runs 14 residues. V was trimmed by 7 bases and J by 3 bases, leaving 15 bases between them. The data were produced by immunoSEQ multiplex PCR, yet TCRdb's version contains in-frame clones alone and is incomplete. The repertoire holds about 74,000 clones, about 86% seen once, with approximately 6.3% in the top ten. Study-level points and caveats: The specificity for antigen of the expanded peripheral T cells was not determined. Clonal expansion among partial responders at 0.1-3.0 mg/kg ranked near the lowest.

Here the sequenced sample was CD4+ or CD8+ T cells sorted from blood, taken in a trial of the OX40 agonist ivuxolimab. The V and J genes are TRBV5-1 and TRBJ2-3; D possibly matches TRBD1 or TRBD2 (6 bases each). The sequence was collected from an adult with an advanced solid tumor such as melanoma, head and neck, liver or kidney cancer. The CDR3 protein is CASEWGAPTDTQYF. As DNA, the CDR3 is TGCGCCAGCGAGTGGGGGGCACCGACAGATACGCAGTATTTT.